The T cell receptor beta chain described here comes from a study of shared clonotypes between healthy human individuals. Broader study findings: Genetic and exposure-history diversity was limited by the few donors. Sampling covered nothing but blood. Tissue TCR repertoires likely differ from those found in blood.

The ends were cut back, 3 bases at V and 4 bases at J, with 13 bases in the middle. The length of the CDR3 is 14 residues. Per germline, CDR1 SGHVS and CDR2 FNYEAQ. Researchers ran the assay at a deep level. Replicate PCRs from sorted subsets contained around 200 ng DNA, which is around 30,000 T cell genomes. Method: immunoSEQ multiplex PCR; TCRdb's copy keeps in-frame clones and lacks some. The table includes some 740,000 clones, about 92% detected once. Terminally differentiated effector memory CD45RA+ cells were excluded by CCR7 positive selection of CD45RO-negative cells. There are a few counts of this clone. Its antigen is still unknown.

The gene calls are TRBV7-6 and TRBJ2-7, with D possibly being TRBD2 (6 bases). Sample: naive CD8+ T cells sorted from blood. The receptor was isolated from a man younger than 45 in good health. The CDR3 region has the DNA TGTGCCAGCAGCTTCGGAGGGCCGGGGTACGAGCAGTACTTC. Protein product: CASSFGGPGYEQYF.